These T cell receptor beta chains were read from a single sample in a study of blood T cell repertoires in COVID-19. Method: immunoSEQ multiplex PCR; TCRdb's copy keeps in-frame clones and lacks some. Of 350,000 to 450,000 clones in the sample, around 87% were seen once. Sample: peripheral blood. These receptor sequences come from an older woman with COVID-19, enrolled during active disease. The CDR3 runs from the conserved cysteine through the conserved F or W.

TRBV29-1,TRBJ2-1,CSVEQGIVFF
TRBV6-5,TRBJ2-5,CASSLGGQETQYF
TRBV12-3/TRBV12-4,TRBJ1-1,CASSSGQARSSFF
TRBV28,TRBJ1-6,CASSLQGARSSPLHF
TRBV3-1/TRBV3-2,TRBJ1-4,CASSATGKHNEKLFF
TRBV3-1/TRBV3-2,TRBJ2-2,CASSQGWTGPPLNTGELFF
TRBV4-2,TRBJ2-1,CASSRSPQGSQRAYNEQFF
TRBV6-5,TRBJ2-7,CASRFGREYEQYF
TRBV4-1,TRBJ2-3,CASSRGNGGAADTQYF
TRBV18,TRBJ2-1,CASSPDRGPFNEQFF
TRBV5-4,TRBJ2-1,CASSLTSGNEQFF
TRBV7-8,TRBJ1-6,CASSLTGSLPSPLHF
TRBV19,TRBJ1-2,CASLPDRGLDGYTF
TRBV27,TRBJ2-7,CASSEQGGQYEQYF
TRBV28,TRBJ2-3,CASSLPAADTQYF
TRBV13,TRBJ1-6,CASTSRSYNSPLHF
TRBV3-1/TRBV3-2,TRBJ2-1,CASSQAAGSNEQFF
TRBV9,TRBJ2-1,CASSPRNEQFF
TRBV7-8,TRBJ2-1,CASSLRLAVYNEQFF
TRBV7-2,TRBJ1-3,CASSVNRGRLGNTIYF
TRBV5-1,TRBJ2-3,CASSPSFSTDTQYF
TRBV19,TRBJ2-2,CASSIASGGVNTGELFF
TRBV30,TRBJ1-5,CASHRGLRGAFSQPQHF
TRBV10-3,TRBJ2-7,CAISGTGPYEQYF
TRBV29-1,TRBJ2-5,CSVRDRGSGETQYF
TRBV28,TRBJ1-5,CASRLENQPQHF
TRBV15,TRBJ2-3,CATSRWDTHVW
TRBV15,TRBJ1-1,CATSSSGQGDTEAFF
TRBV20-1,TRBJ2-1,CSASGLVSYNEQFF
TRBV5-1,TRBJ1-1,CASSGDRGNTEAFF
TRBV6-5,TRBJ1-2,CASTAGGLDYGYTF
TRBV19,TRBJ1-1,CASSIQAGAFKSEAFF
TRBV4-1,TRBJ2-6,CASSQSPTGAAGANVLTF
TRBV25-1,TRBJ2-6,CASSLQGSGANVLTF
TRBV6-5,TRBJ2-3,CASSRTSGITDTQYF
TRBV7-9,TRBJ1-2,CASSRDRPYGYTF
TRBV4-1,TRBJ2-5,CASSQAAGLTQETQYF
TRBV2,TRBJ2-2,CASILAGELFF
TRBV5-1,TRBJ1-6,CASSWTLGGTMGNSPLHF
TRBV6-5,TRBJ1-3,CASTDRASGNTIYF
TRBV10-3,TRBJ2-1,CAISESGAGGGLNEQFF
TRBV10-3,TRBJ1-6,CAISEGGGYNSPLHF
TRBV6-5,TRBJ1-6,CASSWDRDNSPLHF
TRBV27,TRBJ1-6,CASRYSYNSPLHF
TRBV2,TRBJ2-7,CASSLTGVYEQYF